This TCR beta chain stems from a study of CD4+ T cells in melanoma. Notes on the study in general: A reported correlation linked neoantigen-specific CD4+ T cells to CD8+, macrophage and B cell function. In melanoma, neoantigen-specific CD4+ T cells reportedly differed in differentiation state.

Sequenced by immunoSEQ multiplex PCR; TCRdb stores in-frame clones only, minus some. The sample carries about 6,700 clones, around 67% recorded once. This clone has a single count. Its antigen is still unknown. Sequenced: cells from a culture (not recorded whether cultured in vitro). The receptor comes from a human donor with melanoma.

CDR3 protein: CASSQEGGYEQYF. CDR3 bases: TGTGCCAGCAGCCAAGAGGGTGGGTACGAGCAGTACTTC. The chain uses TRBV3-1 (or the pseudogene TRBV3-2) and TRBJ2-7; D not certain. Germline CDR1 and CDR2: LGHDT and YNNKEL (reference sequence). V lost 0 bases and J lost 4, with 7 bases in between. This CDR3 is built from 13 residues.